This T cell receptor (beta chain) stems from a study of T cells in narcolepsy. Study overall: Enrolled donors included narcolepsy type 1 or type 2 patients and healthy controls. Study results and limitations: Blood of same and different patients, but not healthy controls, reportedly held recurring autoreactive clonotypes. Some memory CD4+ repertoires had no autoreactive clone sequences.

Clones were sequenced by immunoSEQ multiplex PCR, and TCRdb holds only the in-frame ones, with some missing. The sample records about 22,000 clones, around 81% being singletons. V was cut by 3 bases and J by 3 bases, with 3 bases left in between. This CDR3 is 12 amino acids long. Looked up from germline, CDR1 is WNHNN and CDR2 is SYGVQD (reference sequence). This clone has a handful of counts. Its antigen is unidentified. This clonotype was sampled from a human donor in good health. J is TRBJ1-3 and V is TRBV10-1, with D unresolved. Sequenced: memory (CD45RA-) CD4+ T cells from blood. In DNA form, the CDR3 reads TGCGCCAGCAGTGACCGTGGAAACACCATATATTTT. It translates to CASSDRGNTIYF.